The rows below give T cell receptor beta chains drawn from one sample of a study of blood T cell repertoires in COVID-19. Sequencing used immunoSEQ multiplex PCR; TCRdb keeps in-frame clones, though not all of them. The sample includes 250,000 or so clones, 84% of them seen just once. Sequenced: PBMCs or T cells enriched from blood (not recorded which). These receptors were obtained from a man aged 50 to 59 who had recovered from COVID-19. Each CDR3 is given with its conserved first and last residue. A D gene is named only where the DNA matches it firmly.

CDR3aa: CASRIRGSPGYEQYF
d_gene: NA
j_gene: TRBJ2-7
v_gene: TRBV27

CDR3aa: CASSLGTLQGATETQYF
d_gene: TRBD1
j_gene: TRBJ2-5
v_gene: TRBV11-3

CDR3aa: CASSLLYEQYF
d_gene: NA
j_gene: TRBJ2-7
v_gene: TRBV6-5

CDR3aa: CASRLRPTTTNEKLFF
d_gene: NA
j_gene: TRBJ1-4
v_gene: TRBV19

CDR3aa: CASSLQADRGQKTQYF
d_gene: TRBD1
j_gene: TRBJ2-5
v_gene: TRBV5-1

CDR3aa: CAGTAENTIYF
d_gene: NA
j_gene: TRBJ1-3
v_gene: TRBV2

CDR3aa: CSVARTGGSYEQYF
d_gene: TRBD1
j_gene: TRBJ2-7
v_gene: TRBV29-1

CDR3aa: CASSSRQDQETQYF
d_gene: NA
j_gene: TRBJ2-5
v_gene: TRBV13

CDR3aa: CASSLEGSRGDTQYF
d_gene: NA
j_gene: TRBJ2-3
v_gene: TRBV7-2

CDR3aa: CASGRGLGEKLFF
d_gene: TRBD1
j_gene: TRBJ1-4
v_gene: TRBV25-1

CDR3aa: CASSWAGGYEQYF
d_gene: TRBD1
j_gene: TRBJ2-7
v_gene: TRBV7-2

CDR3aa: CASSPGLAGPSTDTQYF
d_gene: TRBD2
j_gene: TRBJ2-3
v_gene: TRBV5-1

CDR3aa: CASSLHPTDYGYTF
d_gene: NA
j_gene: TRBJ1-2
v_gene: TRBV4-2

CDR3aa: CASRLAGGPSETQYF
d_gene: TRBD2
j_gene: TRBJ2-5
v_gene: TRBV11-2

CDR3aa: CSVEGRVRYGYTF
d_gene: NA
j_gene: TRBJ1-2
v_gene: TRBV29-1

CDR3aa: CASSRTSGGLGAKNIQYF
d_gene: TRBD2
j_gene: TRBJ2-4
v_gene: TRBV5-1

CDR3aa: CAISDRPNTEAFF
d_gene: NA
j_gene: TRBJ1-1
v_gene: TRBV10-3

CDR3aa: CASSRGLAGGPDTGELFF
d_gene: TRBD2
j_gene: TRBJ2-2
v_gene: TRBV3-1/TRBV3-2

CDR3aa: CASSQGGGLTDTQYF
d_gene: TRBD2
j_gene: TRBJ2-3
v_gene: TRBV4-3

CDR3aa: CASSDSSTDTQYF
d_gene: NA
j_gene: TRBJ2-3
v_gene: TRBV10-1

CDR3aa: CASSKRTGIIGEQYF
d_gene: TRBD1
j_gene: TRBJ2-7
v_gene: TRBV19

CDR3aa: CASTRPARAEAFF
d_gene: NA
j_gene: TRBJ1-1
v_gene: TRBV14

CDR3aa: CASGGRTEAFF
d_gene: NA
j_gene: TRBJ1-1
v_gene: TRBV11-2

CDR3aa: CASSQDVPGILVQPQHF
d_gene: NA
j_gene: TRBJ1-5
v_gene: TRBV4-2

CDR3aa: CASKEGLFNEQFF
d_gene: NA
j_gene: TRBJ2-1
v_gene: TRBV28

CDR3aa: CSAETGPRAYGYTF
d_gene: NA
j_gene: TRBJ1-2
v_gene: TRBV29-1

CDR3aa: CASSNGGAGKPYGYTF
d_gene: NA
j_gene: TRBJ1-2
v_gene: TRBV18

CDR3aa: CASSQDPFPFGYTF
d_gene: NA
j_gene: TRBJ1-2
v_gene: TRBV3-1/TRBV3-2

CDR3aa: CASSQGRDTGELFF
d_gene: NA
j_gene: TRBJ2-2
v_gene: TRBV4-1

CDR3aa: CASSPGPGRPLHF
d_gene: NA
j_gene: TRBJ1-6
v_gene: TRBV19

CDR3aa: CASSTSAAGNQPQHF
d_gene: NA
j_gene: TRBJ1-5
v_gene: TRBV10-1

CDR3aa: CASSLYGGGRDTQYF
d_gene: TRBD2
j_gene: TRBJ2-3
v_gene: TRBV5-4